These 26 T cell receptor beta chains originate from one sample sequenced in a study of CXCR3-negative and CXCR3-positive naive CD8 T cells. TRB cDNA libraries were made by UMI-labeled 5' RACE. TCRdb re-called the 5' RACE reads and gives one entry per CDR3 protein, without DNA. The sample has around 81,000 distinct CDR3 sequences. Sequencing was carried out using naive CXCR3- CD8+ T cells from blood. Subset: CD45RO-CCR7+CD27+CD95- naive CD8+ T cells lacking CXCR3 (TNR3-). Source of these receptors: a human donor in good health. Some clones in this sample may be carry-over from other donors' samples.

The rearrangement links TRBV5-6 to TRBJ2-2. The germline gives CDR1 SGHDT, CDR2 YYEEEE. The CDR3 spans 12 residues. The CDR3 sequence is CASSPHPGELFF.

This chain uses TRBV20-1 with TRBJ2-7; as DNA is missing, the TRBD2 call by TCRdb cannot be tested. CDR1 and CDR2 from the germline V gene are DFQATT and SNEGSKA (reference sequence). This CDR3 has 14 amino acids. CDR3 loop: CSAPGTSDTYEQYF.

The rearrangement uses TRBV10-3 and TRBJ2-3; the D gene TCRdb calls, TRBD1, cannot be checked with no DNA. CDR1 and CDR2 (germline): ENHRY, SYGVKD. The CDR3 covers 20 residues. The CDR3 here is CAISEPAPRDGHPSTDTQYF.

The J gene is TRBJ2-2, the V gene TRBV7-9; the TCRdb D gene call, TRBD1, has no DNA to confirm it. Germline CDR1 reads SEHNR; CDR2 reads FQNEAQ (reference sequence). This CDR3 has 15 amino acids. CDR3 protein: CASSLLTGYTEELFF.

The chain joins TRBV29-1 to TRBJ2-7; without DNA, the TCRdb call of TRBD1 cannot be checked. The CDR3 has 16 amino acids. The germline V gene encodes CDR1 SQVTM and CDR2 ANQGSEA. The CDR3 protein is CSVEEAVTGSSYEQYF.

The chain recombines TRBV29-1 with TRBJ2-2. From germline, CDR1 is SQVTM and CDR2 ANQGSEA. The CDR3 is made up of 13 amino acids. The CDR3 is CSVGPGNTGELFF.

The chain has TRBV12-3 or TRBV12-4 and TRBJ2-1; TCRdb outputs TRBD1, but without DNA this stays unchecked. There are 15 residues in the CDR3. CDR3 region: CASTSDLTGRDEQFF.

This sequence joins TRBV4-3 and TRBJ2-1; the TCRdb call, TRBD2, lacks DNA for checking. In germline, CDR1 is LGHNA, CDR2 YSLEER. The CDR3 contains 17 residues. The CDR3: CASSQEVQFPPVDEQFF.

The V and J genes are TRBV4-3 and TRBJ2-7; the D call from TCRdb, TRBD2, cannot be confirmed without DNA. The germline V gene encodes CDR1 LGHNA and CDR2 YSLEER. The CDR3 spans 17 residues. Here the CDR3 reads CASSQDSSGGLSYEQYF.

The genes are TRBV14 and TRBJ2-7; TCRdb reports TRBD2, a call that lacks DNA to check it against. This CDR3 has 19 amino acids. Germline V gives CDR1 SGHDN, CDR2 FVKESK. The CDR3 protein is CASSQDTAGVVPTLYEQYF.

V usage is TRBV25-1 and J usage is TRBJ2-3. The CDR3 has 15 amino acids. Germline V gene sequence: CDR1 MGHDK, CDR2 SYGVNS. The CDR3 is CASSERSQWADTQYF.

The gene calls are TRBV7-8 and TRBJ1-1; TCRdb lists TRBD1, though no DNA is available to test this call. Germline loops: CDR1 SGHVS, CDR2 FQNEAQ. The length of the CDR3 is 16 residues. CDR3: CASSRRDSSMNTEAFF.

This chain joins TRBV5-1 and TRBJ2-1; TCRdb names TRBD2, which stays unverified in the absence of DNA. The CDR3 length is 14 residues. Germline lookup yields CDR1 SGHRS and CDR2 YFSETQ. The CDR3 loop reads CASSWTSPYNEQFF.

The rearrangement joins TRBV28 to TRBJ2-3; TCRdb names TRBD2, which stays unverified in the absence of DNA. The CDR3 loop spans 14 amino acids. From germline, CDR1 is MDHEN and CDR2 SYDVKM. The CDR3 is CASSFLSGTDTQYF.

V and J are TRBV12-3 or TRBV12-4 and TRBJ2-1; lacking DNA, the TRBD2 call made by TCRdb goes unchecked. The CDR3 loop spans 14 amino acids. The CDR3 is CASTILGLLNEQFF.

The chain has TRBV12-3 or TRBV12-4 and TRBJ1-1; there is no DNA to check the TCRdb D call of TRBD1. This CDR3 has 13 residues. CDR3 amino acids: CASILGGNTEAFF.

The chain has TRBV6-2 or TRBV6-3 and TRBJ1-1. The germline gives CDR1 MNHEY, CDR2 SVGEGT. This CDR3 spans 12 amino acids. The CDR3 sequence: CASSQVDTEAFF.

The V gene is TRBV14, the J gene TRBJ2-1; TCRdb returns TRBD1, unconfirmable since there is no DNA. The CDR3 runs 17 residues. Germline CDR1 is SGHDN and CDR2 is FVKESK. CDR3 amino acids: CASSLGHRSSSYNEQFF.

The chain joins TRBV12-3 or TRBV12-4 to TRBJ1-4. This CDR3 is 15 amino acids long. CDR3 protein: CASSLYLGDNEKLFF.

The chain couples TRBV28 to TRBJ2-7. Germline V gene sequence: CDR1 MDHEN, CDR2 SYDVKM. CDR3 length equals 14 residues. CDR3 protein: CASSYNYNGDEQYF. Drawing the rest from reference TRBV28 and TRBJ2-7, the complete variable domain is DVKVTQSSRYLVKRTGEKVFLECVQDMDHENMFWYRQDPGLGLRLIYFSYDVKMKEKGDIPEGYSVSREKKERFSLILESASTNQTSMYLCASSYNYNGDEQYFGPGTRLTVT.

The chain joins TRBV20-1 to TRBJ1-2; TCRdb proposes TRBD1, but this gene call is untestable without DNA. The CDR3 runs 12 residues. Germline lookup yields CDR1 DFQATT and CDR2 SNEGSKA (reference sequence). The CDR3 spells CSAIQGVYGYTF.

The chain is built from TRBV29-1 and TRBJ1-1; with no DNA, the TCRdb D assignment of TRBD1 cannot be verified. Germline V CDR1 and CDR2: SQVTM, ANQGSEA. The CDR3 runs to 13 residues. CDR3 in amino acids: CSVPTGPNTEAFF. The complete variable domain, with remaining parts taken from reference TRBV29-1 and TRBJ1-1, reads SAVISQKPSRDICQRGTSLTIQCQVDSQVTMMFWYRQQPGQSLTLIATANQGSEATYESGFVIDKFPISRPNLTFSTLTVSNMSPEDSSIYLCSVPTGPNTEAFFGQGTRLTVV.

This chain joins TRBV19 and TRBJ2-7. CDR1 and CDR2 from the germline V gene are LNHDA and SQIVND (reference sequence). The CDR3 is made up of 12 amino acids. The CDR3 loop reads CASSSGAREQYF.

The rearrangement joins TRBV7-8 to TRBJ1-5. In germline, CDR1 is SGHVS, CDR2 FQNEAQ. CDR3 length equals 13 residues. The CDR3 sequence: CASSSRSDQPQHF.

The genes are TRBV29-1 and TRBJ1-1; TCRdb's assignment of TRBD1 cannot be checked, as there is no DNA. Per the germline V gene, CDR1 is SQVTM and CDR2 is ANQGSEA. The CDR3 is made up of 16 amino acids. CDR3 region: CSVDPDRIWGNTEAFF. The full variable domain, with the rest looked up from reference TRBV29-1 and TRBJ1-1, is SAVISQKPSRDICQRGTSLTIQCQVDSQVTMMFWYRQQPGQSLTLIATANQGSEATYESGFVIDKFPISRPNLTFSTLTVSNMSPEDSSIYLCSVDPDRIWGNTEAFFGQGTRLTVV.

The gene calls are TRBV28 and TRBJ2-7; absent DNA, TCRdb's TRBD1 call cannot be checked. This CDR3 is built from 14 residues. Germline CDR1 is MDHEN and CDR2 is SYDVKM. This CDR3 is CATKPQGDSGEQYF. Full variable domain (remainder filled in from reference TRBV28 and TRBJ2-7): DVKVTQSSRYLVKRTGEKVFLECVQDMDHENMFWYRQDPGLGLRLIYFSYDVKMKEKGDIPEGYSVSREKKERFSLILESASTNQTSMYLCATKPQGDSGEQYFGPGTRLTVT.